This TCR beta chain is from a study of blood T cell repertoires in COVID-19. At the level of the study: Sources were T cells, B-cell-depleted T cells, or PBMCs; the material itself was cDNA or gDNA.

The data were produced by immunoSEQ multiplex PCR, yet TCRdb's version contains in-frame clones alone and is incomplete. The repertoire holds 110,000 or so clones, with 70% to 90% as singletons. The germline V gene encodes CDR1 SEHNR and CDR2 FQNEAQ (reference sequence). V lost 5 bases, J lost 1 base, and 6 bases lay in between. The CDR3 extends over 13 amino acids. The specimen sequenced was peripheral blood. This clonotype was sampled from a woman in her seventies who had recovered from COVID-19. The rearrangement joins TRBV7-9 to TRBJ2-4, with a tentative D call TRBD2 (5 bases). The chain's CDR3 is CASSPGAKNIQYF. The CDR3 DNA reads as TGTGCCAGCAGCCCGGGGGCCAAAAACATTCAGTACTTC.